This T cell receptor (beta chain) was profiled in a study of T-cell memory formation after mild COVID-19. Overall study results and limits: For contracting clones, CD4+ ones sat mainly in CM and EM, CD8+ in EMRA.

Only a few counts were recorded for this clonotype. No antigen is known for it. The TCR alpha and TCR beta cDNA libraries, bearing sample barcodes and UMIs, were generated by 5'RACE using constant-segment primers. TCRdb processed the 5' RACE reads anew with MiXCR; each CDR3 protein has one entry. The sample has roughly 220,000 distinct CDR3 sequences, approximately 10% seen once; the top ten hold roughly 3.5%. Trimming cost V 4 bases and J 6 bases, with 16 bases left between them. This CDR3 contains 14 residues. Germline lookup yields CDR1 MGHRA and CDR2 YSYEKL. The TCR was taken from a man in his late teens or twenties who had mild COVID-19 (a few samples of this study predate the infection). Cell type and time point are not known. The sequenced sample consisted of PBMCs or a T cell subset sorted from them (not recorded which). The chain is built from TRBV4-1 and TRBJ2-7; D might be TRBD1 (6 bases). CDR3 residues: CASSPTTGFREQYV. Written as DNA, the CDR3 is TGCGCCAGCAGCCCAACTACAGGGTTTCGCGAGCAGTACGTC.